This is a list of T cell receptor beta chains from one sample in a study of T cells in Graves' hyperthyroidism and ophthalmopathy. TCRdb used MiXCR to reprocess the multiplex PCR reads, holding one entry per CDR3 protein. The sample lists over 450,000 distinct CDR3 sequences, roughly 17% seen once, with 15% to 20% in the top ten. The specimen sequenced was blood. The source is a young woman with Graves' ophthalmopathy. Both conserved end residues are part of each CDR3. The D gene is left open where the match is weak. Clone size is shown for a subset of rows, as once, few, many or a class of expanded clone.

V	D	size	J	CDR3	DNA
TRBV7-6	TRBD1	-	TRBJ1-1	CASSPRQGRTTEAFF	TGTGCCAGCAGCCCACGACAGGGGAGGACGACTGAAGCTTTCTTT
TRBV9	-	many	TRBJ1-1	CASSVDGSVTEAFF	TGTGCCAGCAGCGTAGATGGCTCGGTTACTGAAGCTTTCTTT
TRBV6-5	-	-	TRBJ1-6	CASSYSPEAGNSPLHF	TGTGCCAGCAGTTACTCACCCGAGGCGGGAAATTCACCCCTCCACTTT
TRBV30	-	many	TRBJ1-4	CAWSPGPSNEKLFF	TGTGCCTGGAGCCCGGGGCCCTCTAATGAAAAACTGTTTTTT
TRBV6-2/TRBV6-3	-	-	TRBJ1-5	CASRRGGDGFLHF	TGTGCCAGCAGGAGGGGCGGGGACGGGTTCCTGCATTTT
TRBV4-1	-	-	TRBJ1-6	CASSQDPSSPLHF	TGCGCCAGCAGCCAAGATCCCAGTTCACCCCTCCACTTT
TRBV7-9	-	-	TRBJ2-5	CASSRLVEGTQYF	TGTGCCAGCAGCCGACTAGTTGAGGGGACCCAGTACTTC
TRBV27	-	many	TRBJ1-5	CASSALGTYQPQHF	TGTGCCAGCAGTGCCCTTGGTACTTATCAGCCCCAGCATTTT
TRBV28	TRBD1	-	TRBJ1-5	CASRPGTGYGNQPQHF	TGTGCCAGCAGGCCCGGGACAGGGTACGGCAATCAGCCCCAGCATTTT
TRBV2	-	many	TRBJ1-2	CASSHREGPAHGYTF	TGTGCCAGCAGCCATCGCGAGGGTCCAGCTCATGGCTACACCTTC
TRBV6-1	-	many	TRBJ1-2	CASSVPRGGGPKDTF	TGTGCCAGCAGCGTCCCTCGGGGCGGGGGCCCCAAAGACACCTTC
TRBV7-6	-	many	TRBJ2-1	CASSPVGRGNEQFF	TGTGCCAGCAGCCCAGTGGGGAGAGGCAATGAGCAGTTCTTC
TRBV27	TRBD1	many	TRBJ1-5	CASSLTGANQPQHF	TGTGCCAGCAGTTTGACAGGGGCGAATCAGCCCCAGCATTTT
TRBV11-2	-	many	TRBJ2-1	CASSLVRGGYNEQFF	TGTGCCAGCAGCTTAGTGAGGGGCGGATACAATGAGCAGTTCTTC
TRBV29-1	-	many	TRBJ2-3	CSVVGRDSADTQYF	TGCAGCGTTGTAGGCCGGGACTCTGCAGATACGCAGTATTTT
TRBV5-6	-	many	TRBJ2-1	CASSLGISYNEQFF	TGTGCCAGCAGCTTGGGGATATCCTACAATGAGCAGTTCTTC
TRBV11-2	-	many	TRBJ2-7	CASSQSQREQYF	TGTGCCAGCAGCCAATCCCAACGCGAGCAGTACTTC